One and the same sample provided the 20 T cell receptor beta chains below, sequenced in a study of early T cells in non-severe SARS-CoV-2 infection. Via MiXCR, TCRdb re-called the 5' RACE reads, giving one row per CDR3 protein. The sample comprises 45,000 to 70,000 distinct CDR3 sequences, around a tenth of which are singletons, and roughly a tenth rests with the top ten. Sequenced input: whole blood. The receptors shown here come from an adult who was a healthcare worker with PCR-confirmed SARS-CoV-2 infection or an uninfected control (not recorded which).

The chain couples TRBV10-3 to TRBJ2-1; D gene uncertain. CDR3 length: 14 residues. The V gene's germline CDR1 is ENHRY and CDR2 SYGVKD. V gave up 2 bases and J gave up 9 bases, with 14 bases separating them. CDR3 sequence (DNA): TGTGCCATCAGTGAGCCGGAAGTCCGGAGTGAGCAGTTCTTC. Its protein is CAISEPEVRSEQFF.

This clonotype was recorded at least ten times. V is TRBV12-3 or TRBV12-4 and J is TRBJ2-5; TRBD1 matches 8 bases. J lost 1 base, V lost 5 bases, and 6 bases had no gene match. The CDR3 consists of 15 residues. The CDR3 DNA reads TGTGCCAGCAGTCCGGACAGGGAGAGCCAAGAGACCCAGTACTTC. It is translated as CASSPDRESQETQYF.

This clonotype was found a few times. This sequence joins TRBV29-1 and TRBJ1-2; possible D gene TRBD1, 6 bases. The V end was cut by 5 bases, the J end by 6 bases, with 10 bases between. From germline, CDR1 is SQVTM and CDR2 ANQGSEA. CDR3 length: 11 residues. The CDR3 DNA is TGCAGCGTTTGGGACATAAATGGCTACACCTTC. As protein: CSVWDINGYTF.

This chain links TRBV29-1 with TRBJ1-1; TRBD1 agrees at 9 bases. The CDR3 contains 15 residues. The trim removed 4 bases at V and 6 bases at J, leaving 12 bases unmatched. Germline V gene data show CDR1 as SQVTM and CDR2 as ANQGSEA. The chain's CDR3 is CSVAGTGISLAEAFF. The CDR3 DNA sequence: TGCAGCGTTGCCGGGACAGGGATAAGTTTGGCTGAAGCTTTCTTT.

The CDR3 DNA reads as TGTGCCAGCAGTCCCGAAACAGGGTCGCGGCAGCCCCAGCATTTT. It yields the protein CASSPETGSRQPQHF. This sequence joins TRBV6-2 or TRBV6-3 and TRBJ1-5, with a tentative D call TRBD1 (6 bases). Between the trimmed V and J ends, which lost 5 bases and 7 bases, there was a span of 18 bases. Germline V CDR1 and CDR2: MNHEY, SVGEGT. This CDR3 is built from 15 residues.

This clonotype was detected a few times. The CDR3 sequence: CASSRQGSTGELFF. The CDR3 bases are TGTGCCAGCAGTCGACAGGGGAGCACCGGGGAGCTGTTTTTT. This chain links TRBV11-2 with TRBJ2-2; 8 bases are shared with TRBD1. Germline CDR1 is SGHAT and CDR2 is FQNNGV. Germline trimming cut 6 bases from V and 4 bases from J; bases unmatched to any gene: 4. The CDR3 covers 14 residues.

This chain joins TRBV10-3 and TRBJ2-7, with TRBD2 identical over 8 bases. The CDR3 covers 16 residues. Germline CDR1 ENHRY, CDR2 SYGVKD. The V gene end was trimmed by 6 bases and the J gene end by 5 bases; junction bases not matched to a gene: 15. The CDR3, as DNA: TGTGCCATCAGGTCATCGAGTAGCGGGATCCCCAACGAGCAGTACTTC. This codes for CAIRSSSSGIPNEQYF.

This clonotype has at least ten counts. The chain combines TRBV30 with TRBJ2-6; the match to TRBD1 covers 10 bases. Trimming cost V 2 bases and J 1 base; bases outside gene matches: 8. The CDR3 sequence is 18 residues long. Germline V CDR1 and CDR2: GTSNPN, SVGIG (reference sequence). This chain's CDR3 is CAWSSLTGGGSGANVLTF. In nucleotides, the CDR3 is TGTGCCTGGAGTTCCCTGACAGGGGGCGGTTCTGGGGCCAACGTCCTGACTTTC.

The rearrangement joins TRBV25-1 to TRBJ1-2; tentatively, D is TRBD1 (6 bases). The CDR3 is 16 amino acids. Per germline, CDR1 MGHDK and CDR2 SYGVNS. Between the trimmed V and J ends, which lost 1 base and 3 bases, there was a span of 15 bases. The CDR3 here is CASSESITGRDYGYTF. The CDR3 nucleotides read TGTGCCAGCAGTGAATCAATTACAGGGAGGGACTATGGCTACACCTTC.

Many counts were recorded for this clonotype. The chain recombines TRBV5-4 with TRBJ1-5; D not certain. The CDR3 is made up of 14 amino acids. Germline V gene data show CDR1 as SGHNT and CDR2 as YYREEE (reference sequence). V was shortened by 2 bases and J by 1 base, with 7 bases between the two germline ends. This CDR3 is CASSFYGSNQPQHF. DNA of the CDR3: TGTGCCAGCAGCTTTTACGGGAGCAATCAGCCCCAGCATTTT.

The V gene is TRBV5-6, the J gene TRBJ2-7; D uncertain. Germline CDR1 reads SGHDT; CDR2 reads YYEEEE. Trimming removed 4 bases from V and 2 bases from J, with 4 bases in between. The CDR3 spans 11 residues. CDR3 sequence: CASSTAYEQYF. In DNA, the CDR3 is TGTGCCAGCAGCACTGCCTACGAGCAGTACTTC.

This clonotype showed up many times. The CDR3: CASSLQRGGLGEQYF. CDR3 bases: TGCGCCAGCAGCTTGCAGCGGGGGGGCCTCGGCGAGCAGTACTTC. The chain uses TRBV5-1 and TRBJ2-7, with TRBD2 matching over 10 bases. Trimming took 1 base from V and 6 from J; bases not matched to a gene: 7. This CDR3 contains 15 residues. The germline V gene encodes CDR1 SGHRS and CDR2 YFSETQ.

This clonotype is labeled medium-sized. The chain has TRBV3-1 and TRBJ2-1, with TRBD1 matching over 9 bases. This CDR3 region has 13 residues. Germline CDR1 and CDR2: LGHDT and YNNKEL (reference sequence). V lost 4 bases and J lost 6; bases outside the gene matches: 1. The chain's CDR3 is CASSRDRVNEQFF. DNA for the CDR3: TGTGCCAGCAGCCGGGACAGGGTCAATGAGCAGTTCTTC.

This clonotype was detected many times. This chain joins TRBV2 and TRBJ2-3, with D possibly matching TRBD2 (6 bases). CDR1 is SNHLY and CDR2 is FYNNEI in the germline V gene. The V end lost 6 bases, the J end lost 8 bases, and 18 bases lay between the germline ends. The CDR3 is 14 amino acids. CDR3 DNA sequence: TGTGCCAGCAGGGAGGTGCCCACCGGGGGTACGCAGTATTTT. Amino acids: CASREVPTGGTQYF.

This clonotype has ten or more counts. V usage is TRBV7-2 and J usage is TRBJ1-1; TRBD1 matches 7 bases. Germline V gives CDR1 SGHTA, CDR2 FQGNSA. CDR3 size: 14 residues. The ends lost 5 bases at V and 1 base at J; junction bases unmatched: 4. CDR3 residues: CASSPGTANTEAFF. CDR3 in DNA: TGTGCCAGCAGCCCCGGGACAGCGAACACTGAAGCTTTCTTT.

The rearrangement links TRBV7-2 to TRBJ1-1; TRBD1 is a possible D gene (6 bases). CDR3 size: 15 residues. V was clipped by 5 bases and J by 3 bases, with 16 bases between them. Germline-derived CDR1 and CDR2 are SGHTA and FQGNSA. In DNA form, the CDR3 reads TGTGCCAGCAGCCGTGGCAGGGGCTGGGACACTGAAGCTTTCTTT. Its protein product is CASSRGRGWDTEAFF.

This chain links TRBV11-2 with TRBJ2-7; 10 positions agree with TRBD1. This CDR3 comprises 14 residues. Germline V gene data show CDR1 as SGHAT and CDR2 as FQNNGV. V shed 6 bases, J shed 3 bases, and the junction held 5 bases outside the gene matches. CDR3 region: CASSSGTGDYEQYF. The CDR3 coding sequence is TGTGCCAGCAGTTCCGGGACAGGGGACTACGAGCAGTACTTC.

This clonotype occurred many times. A read error may produce the germline difference seen at one junction end. The V call is TRBV7-2, the J call TRBJ2-2, with D unclear. This CDR3 contains 14 residues. Germline V gene lookup returns CDR1 SGHTA and CDR2 FQGNSA. The CDR3 nucleotides are TGTGCCAGCAGATTAGAATGGAACACCGGGGAGCTGTTTTTT. Translated: CASRLEWNTGELFF.

The gene calls are TRBV6-2 or TRBV6-3 and TRBJ2-1, with TRBD2 matching over 12 bases. V gave up 5 bases and J gave up 9 bases; unmatched junction bases: 8. This CDR3 has 15 amino acids. The germline CDR1 and CDR2 sequences are MNHEY and SVGEGT. The CDR3 region is CASSPSSGGAIEQFF. The CDR3 DNA reads as TGTGCCAGCAGTCCTTCTAGCGGGGGGGCCATTGAGCAGTTCTTC.

The sample holds many counts of this clonotype. The chain employs TRBV6-5 and TRBJ2-2, with D tentatively TRBD1 (6 bases). Germline CDR1 MNHEY, CDR2 SVGAGI. Trimming left V 7 bases short and J 4 bases short, with 13 bases between. This CDR3 spans 14 amino acids. In nucleotides, the CDR3 is TGTGCCAGCACCCGTGGACAGATCACCGGGGAGCTGTTTTTT. Amino acid sequence: CASTRGQITGELFF.